This entry lists 29 T cell receptor beta chains sequenced from one sample in a study of blood T cell repertoires in COVID-19. Here immunoSEQ multiplex PCR was the method, and the copy in TCRdb shows in-frame clones only, minus some. The sample consists of more than 65,000 clones, around three quarters of them appearing once. Material for sequencing was peripheral blood. These receptor sequences come from a man aged 55 to 69 with acute or convalescent COVID-19.

V is TRBV29-1 and J is TRBJ2-7; TRBD2 matches 10 bases. CDR1 SQVTM and CDR2 ANQGSEA come from the germline V gene. The ends lost 6 bases at V and 1 base at J; junction bases unmatched: 9. The CDR3 spans 15 residues. The CDR3 nucleotides are TGCAGCGTCCTCAAACTAGCGGGGATATCCTACGAGCAGTACTTC. Its protein is CSVLKLAGISYEQYF.

The J gene is TRBJ2-7, the V gene TRBV18, with D perhaps TRBD1 (5 bases). Deletions cut 2 bases from V and 3 bases from J, with 8 bases between. The germline CDR1 and CDR2 sequences are KGHSH and LQKENI. The CDR3 totals 13 residues. CDR3 in DNA: TGTGCCAGCTCACCAGCCAGGGACTACGAGCAGTACTTC. Protein sequence: CASSPARDYEQYF.

The chain is built from TRBV5-6 and TRBJ1-1, with no clear D. Germline V CDR1 and CDR2: SGHDT, YYEEEE. V shed 2 bases and J shed 7 bases, with 6 bases lying between them. There are 11 residues in the CDR3. In DNA, the CDR3 is TGTGCCAGCAGCTTCAGTGGTGAAGCTTTCTTT. Translation gives CASSFSGEAFF.

CDR3 sequence reads: CASSLKIQGYRSPLHF. CDR3 in DNA: TGCGCCAGCAGCCTAAAAATACAGGGTTATCGATCACCCCTCCACTTT. The chain joins TRBV4-3 to TRBJ1-6; maybe TRBD1 (6 bases). This CDR3 is 16 amino acids long. Deletions cut 4 bases from V and 10 bases from J, with 20 bases between. The germline CDR1 and CDR2 sequences are LGHNA and YSLEER.

This chain joins TRBV5-1 and TRBJ1-5; D possibly corresponds to TRBD1 (6 bases). Trimming pared 2 bases from V and 2 bases from J, leaving 14 bases between. Germline CDR1 reads SGHRS; CDR2 reads YFSETQ. This CDR3 has 16 residues. The CDR3, as DNA: TGCGCCAGCAGCTTAATACAGGGTGCTGGCAATCAGCCCCAGCATTTT. Translation gives CASSLIQGAGNQPQHF. The variable domain in full, completed from reference TRBV5-1 and TRBJ1-5, reads KAGVTQTPRYLIKTRGQQVTLSCSPISGHRSVSWYQQTPGQGLQFLFEYFSETQRNKGNFPGRFSGRQFSNSRSEMNVSTLELGDSALYLCASSLIQGAGNQPQHFGDGTRLSIL.

The chain combines TRBV4-3 with TRBJ2-3; the D gene is possibly TRBD2 (6 bases). In germline, CDR1 is LGHNA, CDR2 YSLEER. Deletions cut 1 base from V and 3 bases from J, with 11 bases between. The CDR3 consists of 15 residues. The CDR3 sequence: CASSQGSGGTDTQYF. As DNA, the CDR3 is TGCGCCAGCAGCCAAGGGTCCGGGGGTACAGATACGCAGTATTTT.

The chain has TRBV24-1 and TRBJ2-3; D is possibly TRBD2 (5 bases). Germline-derived CDR1 and CDR2 are KGHDR and SFDVKD. This CDR3 region has 15 residues. Trimming removed 2 bases from V and 3 bases from J, with 11 bases in between. The CDR3 nucleotides are TGTGCCACCAGTGATTCAAGCCAGCGGACAGATACGCAGTATTTT. Its protein is CATSDSSQRTDTQYF.

The chain couples TRBV20-1 to TRBJ1-1; 7 bases are a match to TRBD1. With 3 bases clipped from V and 11 bases from J, the junction kept 9 bases outside the gene matches. Germline V CDR1 and CDR2: DFQATT, SNEGSKA (reference sequence). CDR3 length: 12 residues. This CDR3 is CSASWDSSVAFF. The CDR3 DNA is TGCAGTGCTAGTTGGGACAGCTCAGTGGCTTTCTTT.

The CDR3 here is CASSLTGNYGYTF. CDR3 sequence (DNA): TGTGCCAGCAGTTTGACAGGCAACTATGGCTACACCTTC. The rearrangement joins TRBV6-5 to TRBJ1-2; D possibly corresponds to TRBD1 (6 bases). V lost 4 bases to trimming and J lost 2 bases, with 8 bases between them. The CDR3 contains 13 residues. The germline V gene has CDR1 MNHEY and CDR2 SVGAGI.

The chain combines TRBV6-5 with TRBJ1-1; 8 nucleotides agree with TRBD1. Germline V lookup: CDR1 MNHEY, CDR2 SVGAGI. The length of the CDR3 is 13 residues. V trimming: 1 base; J trimming: 9 bases; junction bases outside the gene matches: 4. The CDR3: CASSYLFRGQAFF. The CDR3 DNA reads as TGTGCCAGCAGTTACTTGTTCAGGGGGCAAGCTTTCTTT.

The gene calls are TRBV9 and TRBJ2-6, with TRBD1 matching over 9 bases. The CDR3 sequence is 18 residues long. Germline V lookup: CDR1 SGDLS, CDR2 YYNGEE. The ends lost 4 bases at V and 2 bases at J; junction bases unmatched: 10. The CDR3 protein is CASSPGQGRIAGANVLTF. In DNA, the CDR3 is TGTGCCAGCAGCCCAGGACAGGGGCGAATAGCTGGGGCCAACGTCCTGACTTTC.

The chain has TRBV11-1 and TRBJ1-1; 9 bases are a match to TRBD1. Germline V gene lookup returns CDR1 SGHAT and CDR2 FQDESV (reference sequence). Losses at the gene ends were 5 bases for V and 5 bases for J; bases not matched to a gene: 9. This CDR3 is 15 amino acids long. CDR3: CASSREQGARTEAFF. The DNA for the CDR3 is TGTGCCAGCAGCCGCGAACAGGGGGCTCGGACTGAAGCTTTCTTT.

The chain recombines TRBV4-3 with TRBJ2-4, with 7 bases matching TRBD2. This CDR3 spans 17 amino acids. J gave up 2 bases and V 0 bases, and 7 bases lay outside the gene matches. CDR1 is LGHNA and CDR2 is YSLEER in the germline V gene. The CDR3 DNA reads as TGCGCCAGCAGCCAAGATTCGTCTAGCGGAACCAAAAACATTCAGTACTTC. This translates into CASSQDSSSGTKNIQYF.

The chain is built from TRBV6-5 and TRBJ1-3, with D perhaps TRBD1 (5 bases). Germline V gives CDR1 MNHEY, CDR2 SVGAGI. V was trimmed by 11 bases and J by 2 bases, leaving 16 bases between them. The CDR3 is 14 residues long. The CDR3 DNA is TGTGCCGCGATGGCGGAGACAGCTGGAAACACCATATATTTT. This encodes CAAMAETAGNTIYF.

The chain combines TRBV27 with TRBJ2-7; no reliable D call. V shed 11 bases and J shed 0 bases, with 8 bases lying between them. This CDR3 spans 11 amino acids. Germline V gives CDR1 MNHEY, CDR2 SMNVEV (reference sequence). CDR3: CAGLVSYEQYF. DNA for the CDR3: TGTGCCGGCCTAGTCTCCTACGAGCAGTACTTC.

The chain links TRBV5-5 to TRBJ1-2; 8 bases are shared with TRBD1. Trimming at V came to 0 bases and at J to 4 bases, leaving 11 bases not matched to a gene. This CDR3 has 17 residues. Germline CDR1 and CDR2: SGHKS and YYEKEE (reference sequence). CDR3 loop: CASSLAITGTGSYGYTF. CDR3 DNA: TGTGCCAGCAGCTTGGCAATCACCGGGACAGGCTCCTATGGCTACACCTTC.

This clone came up once. The rearrangement links TRBV5-1 to TRBJ1-4, with 8 bases fitting TRBD1. The V segment lost 0 bases and the J segment 3 bases; nucleotides outside the gene matches: 4. The V gene's germline CDR1 is SGHRS and CDR2 YFSETQ. The length of the CDR3 is 16 residues. The CDR3 is CASSLAVGQANEKLFF. The CDR3 region has the DNA TGCGCCAGCAGCTTGGCCGTGGGACAGGCTAATGAAAAACTGTTTTTT.

The rearrangement links TRBV29-1 to TRBJ1-1, with TRBD1 matching 9 bases. Germline loops: CDR1 SQVTM, CDR2 ANQGSEA. CDR3 length: 13 amino acids. V was clipped by 4 bases and J by 4 bases; unmatched bases: 4. The CDR3 protein is CSVAGQGFTEAFF. The DNA for the CDR3 is TGCAGCGTTGCGGGACAGGGATTCACTGAAGCTTTCTTT. The entire variable domain, with the rest obtained from reference TRBV29-1 and TRBJ1-1, is as follows: SAVISQKPSRDICQRGTSLTIQCQVDSQVTMMFWYRQQPGQSLTLIATANQGSEATYESGFVIDKFPISRPNLTFSTLTVSNMSPEDSSIYLCSVAGQGFTEAFFGQGTRLTVV.

The chain recombines TRBV3-1 (or the pseudogene TRBV3-2) with TRBJ2-2; tentative D call: TRBD2 (7 bases). This CDR3 region has 16 residues. In germline, CDR1 is LGHDT, CDR2 YNNKEL (reference sequence). V was shortened by 0 bases and J by 4 bases, with 12 bases between the two germline ends. The CDR3 coding sequence is TGTGCCAGCAGCCAAGATTGGGAGGGGGGCACCGGGGAGCTGTTTTTT. Translating it yields CASSQDWEGGTGELFF.

The V gene is TRBV10-3, the J gene TRBJ2-1, with D possibly matching TRBD1 (6 bases). This CDR3 spans 15 amino acids. V gave up 7 bases and J gave up 0 bases, with 13 bases separating them. CDR1 is ENHRY, CDR2 SYGVKD, per germline. CDR3 sequence: CAINGQISSYNEQFF. The CDR3 DNA follows: TGTGCCATCAATGGACAGATTAGCTCCTACAATGAGCAGTTCTTC.

This sequence joins TRBV5-8 and TRBJ1-3; 11 bases align to TRBD1. The germline V gene encodes CDR1 SGHTS and CDR2 YDEGEE. V dropped 4 bases and J dropped 0; count of bases not matched to a gene: 12. The CDR3 has 19 residues. CDR3 DNA sequence: TGTGCCAGCAGCCCCGGCCGGGACAGGGGGGCCCTCTCTGGAAACACCATATATTTT. Its translation is CASSPGRDRGALSGNTIYF.

The J gene is TRBJ2-1, the V gene TRBV6-2 or TRBV6-3, with TRBD1 matching over 10 bases. V shed 6 bases and J 8 bases; nucleotides not matched to a gene: 16. There are 17 residues in the CDR3. Germline assignment: CDR1 MNHEY and CDR2 SVGEGT. CDR3 protein: CASSKRDRDRGSYEQFF. DNA of the CDR3: TGTGCCAGCAGCAAAAGAGATCGGGACAGGGGTAGCTATGAGCAGTTCTTC.

This clone has just one count. The chain has TRBV10-3 and TRBJ2-5; 10 nucleotides agree with TRBD2. Germline values: CDR1 ENHRY, CDR2 SYGVKD. Losses at the gene ends were 3 bases for V and 0 bases for J; bases not matched to a gene: 10. This CDR3 is 18 amino acids long. CDR3 protein: CAISDPLAGERYQETQYF. In DNA form, the CDR3 reads TGTGCCATCAGTGATCCCCTAGCGGGGGAGAGGTACCAAGAGACCCAGTACTTC.

The chain employs TRBV27 and TRBJ1-2, with D perhaps TRBD1 (6 bases). Germline assignment: CDR1 MNHEY and CDR2 SMNVEV (reference sequence). The CDR3 contains 16 residues. V shed 5 bases and J shed 0 bases, with 16 bases lying between them. The CDR3 sequence is CASSQAAGATNYGYTF. DNA of the CDR3: TGTGCCAGCAGTCAAGCTGCAGGGGCCACTAACTATGGCTACACCTTC.

This rearrangement joins TRBV6-6 to TRBJ2-7; the D gene is possibly TRBD1 (5 bases). The CDR3 consists of 16 residues. Looked up from germline, CDR1 is MNHNY and CDR2 is SVGAGI (reference sequence). Trimming removed 0 bases from V and 2 bases from J, with 14 bases in between. CDR3 DNA sequence: TGTGCCAGCAGTTACTCGAGTACAGGATCACCCTACGAGCAGTACTTC. Its translation is CASSYSSTGSPYEQYF.

The chain employs TRBV3-1 (or the pseudogene TRBV3-2) and TRBJ2-5; 9 bases align to TRBD1. The ends lost 4 bases at V and 2 bases at J; junction bases unmatched: 8. The germline V gene has CDR1 LGHDT and CDR2 YNNKEL (reference sequence). The CDR3 has 16 residues. Written as DNA, the CDR3 is TGTGCCAGCAGCCTCGCTGGACAGGGGCCTCAAGAGACCCAGTACTTC. This translates into CASSLAGQGPQETQYF.

CDR3 bases: TGTGCCAGCAGCCTTCGACTAGCGGGGATCGGGGAGCTGTTTTTT. It translates to CASSLRLAGIGELFF. J is TRBJ2-2 and V is TRBV6-5, with 11 bases that match TRBD2. CDR1 MNHEY and CDR2 SVGAGI come from the germline V gene. V trimming: 6 bases; J trimming: 7 bases; junction bases outside the gene matches: 7. The CDR3 runs to 15 residues.

The CDR3 DNA reads as TGTGCCAGCAGTGGGTGGGCGAGCTCCTACAATGAGCAGTTCTTC. Protein product: CASSGWASSYNEQFF. The V and J genes are TRBV2 and TRBJ2-1; D is unresolved. V lost 4 bases, J lost 0 bases, and 10 bases lay in between. CDR3 size: 15 residues. The germline gives CDR1 SNHLY, CDR2 FYNNEI.

This clone is medium-sized (0.01 to 0.1%) by share. The CDR3 bases are TGTGCCACCAGTGATGGGACAAATAAGTACGAGCAGTACTTC. The encoded protein is CATSDGTNKYEQYF. V and J are TRBV24-1 and TRBJ2-7; D may be TRBD1 (6 bases). The V end was cut by 3 bases, the J end by 4 bases, with 12 bases between. The V gene's germline CDR1 is KGHDR and CDR2 SFDVKD. This CDR3 contains 14 residues.